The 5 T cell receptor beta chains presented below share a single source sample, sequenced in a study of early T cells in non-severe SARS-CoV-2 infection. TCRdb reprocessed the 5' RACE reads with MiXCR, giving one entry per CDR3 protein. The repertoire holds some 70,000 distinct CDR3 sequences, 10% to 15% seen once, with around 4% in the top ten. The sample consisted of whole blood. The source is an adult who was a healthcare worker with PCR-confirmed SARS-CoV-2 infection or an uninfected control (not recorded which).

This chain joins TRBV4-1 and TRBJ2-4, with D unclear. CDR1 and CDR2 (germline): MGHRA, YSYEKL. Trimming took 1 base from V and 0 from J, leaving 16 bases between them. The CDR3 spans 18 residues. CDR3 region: CASSQGRAASLAKNIQYF. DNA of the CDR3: TGCGCCAGCAGCCAAGGAAGGGCAGCCAGTCTAGCCAAAAACATTCAGTACTTC.

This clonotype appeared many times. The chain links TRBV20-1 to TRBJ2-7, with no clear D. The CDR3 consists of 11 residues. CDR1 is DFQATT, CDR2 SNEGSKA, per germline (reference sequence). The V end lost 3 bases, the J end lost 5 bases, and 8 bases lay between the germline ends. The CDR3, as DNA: TGCAGTGCTAGGAGAAGGGACGAGCAGTACTTC. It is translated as CSARRRDEQYF.

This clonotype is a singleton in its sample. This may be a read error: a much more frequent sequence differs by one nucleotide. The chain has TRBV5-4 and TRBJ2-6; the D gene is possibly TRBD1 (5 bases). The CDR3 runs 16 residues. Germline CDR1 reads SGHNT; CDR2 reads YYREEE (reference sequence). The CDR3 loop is CASSPPGYAGVNVLTF. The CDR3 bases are TGTGCCAGCAGCCCACCAGGGTACGCTGGGGTCAACGTCCTGACTTTC.

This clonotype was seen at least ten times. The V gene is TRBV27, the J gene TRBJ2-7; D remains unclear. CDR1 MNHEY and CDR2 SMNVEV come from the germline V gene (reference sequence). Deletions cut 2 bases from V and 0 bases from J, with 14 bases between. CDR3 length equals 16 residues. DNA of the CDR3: TGTGCCAGCAGTTTAAAGGCCCCGGGCGACTCCTACGAGCAGTACTTC. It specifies CASSLKAPGDSYEQYF.

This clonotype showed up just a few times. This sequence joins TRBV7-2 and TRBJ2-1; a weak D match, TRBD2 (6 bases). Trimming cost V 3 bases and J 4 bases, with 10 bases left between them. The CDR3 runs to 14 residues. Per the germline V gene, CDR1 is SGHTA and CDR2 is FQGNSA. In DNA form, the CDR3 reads TGTGCCAGCAGCTTCGGGAGCTCGTACAATGAGCAGTTCTTC. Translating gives CASSFGSSYNEQFF.